The next 8 T cell receptor beta chains were all read from a single sample in a study of blood T cell repertoires in COVID-19. Assay: immunoSEQ multiplex PCR; the TCRdb copy retains only in-frame clones and omits some. The sample has fewer than 250,000 clones, around 84% seen once. The specimen sequenced was peripheral blood. These receptors all come from a human donor in a cohort sampled during active COVID-19.

The V and J genes are TRBV6-2 or TRBV6-3 and TRBJ2-7; 12 nucleotides line up with TRBD1. CDR1 is MNHEY and CDR2 is SVGEGT in the germline V gene. The V segment lost 4 bases and the J segment 10 bases; nucleotides outside the gene matches: 5. CDR3 length: 13 residues. The CDR3 loop is CASSWGQGAIQYV. CDR3 nucleotides: TGTGCCAGCAGTTGGGGACAGGGGGCGATCCAGTACGTC.

This chain joins TRBV21-1 and TRBJ2-7; the table's TRBD2 call for D was not verified on the DNA. TRBV21-1 is deemed a pseudogene. The CDR3 is made up of 14 amino acids. The CDR3 loop reads CASSKAGGIYEQYV. CDR3 coding DNA: TGTGCCAGCAGCAAGGCGGGGGGCATCTACGAGCAGTACGTC.

This chain uses TRBV27 with TRBJ2-7; a possible D gene is TRBD2 (5 bases). V was trimmed by 8 bases and J by 6 bases, leaving 23 bases between them. The CDR3 is 15 amino acids. CDR1 and CDR2 (germline): MNHEY, SMNVEV (reference sequence). The CDR3 region has the DNA TGTGCCAGCTTCCCTACGGGTTTTAGCGCTCGCGAGCAGTACTTC. As protein: CASFPTGFSAREQYF.

In this sample, this clone turned up once. The chain is built from TRBV6-5 and TRBJ2-1; D ambiguous. Trimming removed 6 bases from V and 5 bases from J, with 11 bases in between. The CDR3 is made up of 13 amino acids. Germline V CDR1 and CDR2: MNHEY, SVGAGI. The CDR3 here is CASRRQPHNEQFF. CDR3 in DNA: TGTGCCAGCAGGCGACAACCCCACAATGAGCAGTTCTTC.

This sequence joins TRBV9 and TRBJ2-3, with no clear D. Looked up from germline, CDR1 is SGDLS and CDR2 is YYNGEE. The CDR3 covers 12 residues. Trimming shortened V by 3 bases and J by 2 bases, and 4 bases separated the two germline ends. The CDR3 reads CASSALTDTQYF. The CDR3 DNA reads as TGTGCCAGCAGCGCCCTCACAGATACGCAGTATTTT. Full variable domain (remainder filled in from reference TRBV9 and TRBJ2-3): DSGVTQTPKHLITATGQRVTLRCSPRSGDLSVYWYQQSLDQGLQFLIQYYNGEERAKGNILERFSAQQFPDLHSELNLSSLELGDSALYFCASSALTDTQYFGPGTRLTVL.

The chain has TRBV2 and TRBJ2-7; D is perhaps TRBD2 (6 bases). V was cut by 7 bases and J by 3 bases, with 22 bases left in between. The CDR3 has 16 residues. Per germline, CDR1 SNHLY and CDR2 FYNNEI. CDR3 sequence reads: CASTQGGWKEGYEQYV. In nucleotides, the CDR3 is TGTGCCAGCACCCAGGGCGGTTGGAAGGAGGGCTACGAGCAGTACGTC.

The sample holds one count of this clone. V is TRBV3-1 (or the pseudogene TRBV3-2) and J is TRBJ2-2; 9 nucleotides align to TRBD2. The CDR3 totals 17 residues. Germline trimming cut 0 bases from V and 4 bases from J; bases unmatched to any gene: 6. The germline V gene has CDR1 LGHDT and CDR2 YNNKEL (reference sequence). The CDR3 coding sequence is TGTGCCAGCAGCCAAGAATTCGCGGGAGGGCGCACCGGGGAGCTGTTTTTT. It is translated as CASSQEFAGGRTGELFF.

The chain recombines TRBV3-1 (or the pseudogene TRBV3-2) with TRBJ2-6; D gene unclear. The CDR3 runs to 15 residues. With 0 bases removed from V and 4 bases from J, the gap between germline ends came to 7 bases. Looked up from germline, CDR1 is LGHDT and CDR2 is YNNKEL (reference sequence). The CDR3: CASSQDLTGANVLTF. CDR3 nucleotide sequence: TGTGCCAGCAGCCAAGATCTAACCGGGGCCAACGTCCTGACTTTC.